This is a list of T cell receptor beta chains from one sample in a study of siplizumab effects on memory and regulatory T cells. Sequencing was performed with immunoSEQ multiplex PCR; in TCRdb, only in-frame clones are kept and a portion is missing. The repertoire holds approximately 100,000 clones, with roughly 94% as singletons. Source material: Tregs sorted from blood. The receptors shown here come from a human donor in good health. Both conserved end residues are part of each CDR3. The D gene is left open where the match is weak. Clone size is shown for a subset of rows, as once, few, many or a class of expanded clone.

V gene	J gene	clone size	D gene	CDR3 protein	CDR3 DNA
TRBV18	TRBJ2-5	NA	TRBD2	CASSPPWPSGSEETQYF	TGTGCCAGCTCACCACCGTGGCCTAGCGGGAGTGAAGAGACCCAGTACTTC
TRBV5-1	TRBJ2-3	once	NA	CASSLGVSSFTDTQYF	TGCGCCAGCAGCTTGGGTGTTAGCTCATTCACAGATACGCAGTATTTT
TRBV18	TRBJ2-1	NA	TRBD2	CASSPISLAGTNEQFF	TGTGCCAGCTCACCTATATCTCTAGCGGGCACCAATGAGCAGTTCTTC
TRBV5-1	TRBJ2-1	NA	TRBD2	CASSLGREGPLNEQFF	TGCGCCAGCAGCTTAGGGCGGGAGGGTCCTCTTAATGAGCAGTTCTTC
TRBV2	TRBJ2-5	NA	NA	CASRLHRRIQETQYF	TGTGCCAGCAGGCTGCACAGGAGAATCCAAGAGACCCAGTACTTC
TRBV29-1	TRBJ2-1	NA	TRBD2	CSVGGLGVHEQFF	TGCAGCGTTGGGGGACTAGGGGTCCATGAGCAGTTCTTC
TRBV6-1	TRBJ1-1	NA	NA	CASSSTGLATEAFF	TGTGCCAGCTCCTCGACAGGTTTGGCCACTGAAGCTTTCTTT
TRBV7-9	TRBJ1-5	NA	TRBD1	CASSRTGGVWNQPQHF	TGTGCCAGCAGCCGAACAGGGGGCGTCTGGAATCAGCCCCAGCATTTT
TRBV28	TRBJ2-3	once	TRBD2	CASSRRWDSGISTDTQYF	TGTGCCAGCAGCCGCCGGTGGGATAGCGGGATAAGCACAGATACGCAGTATTTT
TRBV10-3	TRBJ1-1	NA	NA	CAPGQGQNTEAFF	TGTGCCCCCGGGCAGGGGCAGAACACTGAAGCTTTCTTT
TRBV19	TRBJ1-1	NA	NA	CASSMRMNTEAFF	TGTGCCAGTAGTATGCGTATGAACACTGAAGCTTTCTTT
TRBV13	TRBJ2-7	NA	NA	CASSQWSYEQYF	TGTGCCAGCAGCCAGTGGTCCTACGAGCAGTACTTC
TRBV28	TRBJ2-7	NA	NA	CASRRRDMSYEQYF	TGTGCCAGCAGACGCCGGGACATGTCCTACGAGCAGTACTTC
TRBV29-1	TRBJ2-1	NA	TRBD2	CSVAGKSGRVGEQFF	TGCAGCGTTGCTGGTAAAAGCGGGAGGGTTGGGGAGCAGTTCTTC
TRBV7-2	TRBJ2-3	NA	NA	CASSLAGHTDTQYF	TGTGCCAGCAGCTTAGCCGGGCACACAGATACGCAGTATTTT
TRBV7-3	TRBJ2-1	NA	TRBD2	CASSRWTSGAYNEQFF	TGTGCCAGCAGCCGATGGACTAGCGGGGCGTACAATGAGCAGTTCTTC
TRBV9	TRBJ2-5	NA	NA	CASSVGLEQETQYF	TGTGCCAGCAGCGTAGGGCTAGAACAAGAGACCCAGTACTTC
TRBV12-5	TRBJ2-7	NA	NA	CAPFGPISYEQYF	TGTGCGCCATTCGGGCCGATCTCCTACGAGCAGTACTTC
TRBV5-1	TRBJ2-3	NA	TRBD2	CASSPLGLAGASDTQYF	TGCGCCAGCAGCCCCCTGGGACTAGCGGGAGCATCGGATACGCAGTATTTT
TRBV27	TRBJ2-3	NA	NA	CASSLHSGGVTDTQYF	TGTGCCAGCAGTCTACACTCCGGGGGAGTAACAGATACGCAGTATTTT
TRBV19	TRBJ2-3	NA	TRBD2	CASGISGRENTDTQYF	TGTGCCAGCGGAATCAGCGGGAGGGAGAACACAGATACGCAGTATTTT
TRBV10-3	TRBJ2-1	NA	TRBD2	CAISAAGTRPYNEQFF	TGTGCCATCAGTGCCGCCGGGACTAGGCCCTACAATGAGCAGTTCTTC
TRBV15	TRBJ1-1	NA	NA	CATSRGSIFLGRGTEAFF	TGTGCCACCAGCAGAGGATCCATTTTTTTGGGAAGAGGGACTGAAGCTTTCTTT
TRBV5-1	TRBJ2-7	once	TRBD2	CASSLGLAGGEQYF	TGCGCCAGCAGCTTGGGACTAGCGGGAGGAGAGCAGTACTTC
TRBV27	TRBJ1-3	NA	NA	CASSLAKGVDAIYF	TGTGCCAGCAGTTTAGCGAAGGGGGTAGACGCCATATATTTT